Listed below are T cell receptor beta chains from one sample, sequenced in a study of long-term antiretroviral therapy in people with HIV. Sequencing used immunoSEQ multiplex PCR; TCRdb keeps in-frame clones, though not all of them. The sample records about 31,000 clones, 70% to 80% being singletons. Material: unsorted PBMCs, obtained 1.9 years after starting antiretroviral therapy. These TCRs come from a man between 18 and 29 years old with HIV. The conserved cysteine and the conserved F or W are not part of the CDR3 here.

v_call cdr3_aa
TRBV10-2 ASKPGQGRGYT
TRBV7-2 ASSFGGTNEKLF
TRBV6-1 ASRRQGGHQPQH
TRBV11-2 ASSRTGAQETQY
TRBV6-6 ASSYGMSEPSWGYT
TRBV11-3 ASSLEGGVTGELF
TRBV20-1 SARNPDGQY
TRBV6-1 ASSGGTGGNSPLH
TRBV10-3 AISGGQGAMVSGNTIY
TRBV6-4 ASSDRAGNTEAF
TRBV7-8 ASSWTETLYEQY
TRBV4-2 ASSQSTSGGALDTQY
TRBV30 AWEESRAKNIQY
TRBV6-1 ASGRVAYEQY
TRBV28 ASSRTPEGGYEQY
TRBV6-5 ASSPPGSPLH
TRBV5-8 ASSLQGASTEAF
TRBV28 ASSLPPGDTQY
TRBV5-1 ASSLLGVVGRGSPLH
TRBV6-1 ATHRENNEQF
TRBV7-3 ASSLLAGNSYNEQF
TRBV4-2 ASSQFGGGDYGYT
TRBV7-8 ASSLIGGETQY
TRBV2 ASNGQGQGEQY
TRBV27 ASKDGLNSPLH
TRBV9 ASSPNVIWKQETQY
TRBV11-2 ASSEYRAGANVLT
TRBV11-2 ASSAGLYTGELF
TRBV5-1 ASSLGLGGSFYEQY
TRBV19 ASSIRDSNQPQH
TRBV4-1 ASSLNDATRGGRETQY
TRBV29-1 SVAPGQGMNTEAF
TRBV7-3 ASSLNMGAVNEQF
TRBV5-4 ASSPDPETGELF
TRBV11-2 ASSPETNYGYT
TRBV2 ASRRAGTGSTQY
TRBV6-1 ASSEALSGGDTQY
TRBV9 ASSVGLATEGDTQY
TRBV19 ASSIGLADYNEQF
TRBV23-1 ASSQEGPGTSGTKNIQY
TRBV19 ATTSFVSGNTIY
TRBV12-2 ASRRFTGELF
TRBV29-1 SVESAGLGYT